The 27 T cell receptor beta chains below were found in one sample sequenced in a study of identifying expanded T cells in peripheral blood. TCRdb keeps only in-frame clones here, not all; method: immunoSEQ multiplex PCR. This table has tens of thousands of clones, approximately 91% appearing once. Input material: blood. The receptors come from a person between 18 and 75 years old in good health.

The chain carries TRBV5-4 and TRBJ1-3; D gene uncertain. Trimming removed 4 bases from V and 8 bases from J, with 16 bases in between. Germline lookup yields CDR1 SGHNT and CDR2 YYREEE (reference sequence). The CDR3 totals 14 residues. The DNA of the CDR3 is TGTGCCAGCAGCACACGTGCAGGTGGTGACACCATATATTTT. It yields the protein CASSTRAGGDTIYF. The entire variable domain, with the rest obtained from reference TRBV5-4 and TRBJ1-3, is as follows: ETGVTQSPTHLIKTRGQQVTLRCSSQSGHNTVSWYQQALGQGPQFIFQYYREEENGRGNFPPRFSGLQFPNYSSELNVNALELDDSALYLCASSTRAGGDTIYFGEGSWLTVV.

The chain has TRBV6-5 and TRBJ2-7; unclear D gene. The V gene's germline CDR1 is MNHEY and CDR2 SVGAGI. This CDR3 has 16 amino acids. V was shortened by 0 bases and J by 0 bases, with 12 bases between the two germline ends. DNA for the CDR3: TGTGCCAGCAGTTACTCGTCTCTCGGAAGCTCCTACGAGCAGTACTTC. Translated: CASSYSSLGSSYEQYF.

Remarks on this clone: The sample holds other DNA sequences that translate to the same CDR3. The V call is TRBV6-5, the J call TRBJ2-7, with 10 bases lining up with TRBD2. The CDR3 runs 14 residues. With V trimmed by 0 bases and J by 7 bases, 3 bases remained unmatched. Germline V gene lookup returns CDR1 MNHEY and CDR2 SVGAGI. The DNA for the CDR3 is TGTGCCAGCAGTTACTCTTTAGCGGGAGGAGAGCAGTACTTC. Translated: CASSYSLAGGEQYF.

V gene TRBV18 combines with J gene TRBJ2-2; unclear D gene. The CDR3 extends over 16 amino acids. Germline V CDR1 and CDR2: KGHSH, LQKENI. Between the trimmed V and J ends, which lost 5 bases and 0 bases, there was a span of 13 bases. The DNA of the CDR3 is TGTGCCAGCTCATTTGCGGACGGCCCGAACACCGGGGAGCTGTTTTTT. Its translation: CASSFADGPNTGELFF.

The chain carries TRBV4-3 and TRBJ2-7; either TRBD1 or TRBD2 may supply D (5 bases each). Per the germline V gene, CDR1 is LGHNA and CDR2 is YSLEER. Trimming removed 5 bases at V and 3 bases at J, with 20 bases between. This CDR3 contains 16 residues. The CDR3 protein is CASSLGDRGRIYEQYF. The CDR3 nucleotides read TGCGCCAGCAGCTTGGGGGACCGGGGCCGGATCTACGAGCAGTACTTC.

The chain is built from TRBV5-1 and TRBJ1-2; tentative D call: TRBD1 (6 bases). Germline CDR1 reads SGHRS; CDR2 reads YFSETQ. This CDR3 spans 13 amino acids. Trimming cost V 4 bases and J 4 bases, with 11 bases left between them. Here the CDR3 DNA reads TGCGCCAGCAGCGTGGACAGCCCCTATGGCTACACCTTC. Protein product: CASSVDSPYGYTF.

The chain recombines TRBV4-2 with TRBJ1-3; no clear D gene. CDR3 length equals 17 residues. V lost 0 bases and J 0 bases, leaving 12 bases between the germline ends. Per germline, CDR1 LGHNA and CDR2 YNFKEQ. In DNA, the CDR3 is TGTGCCAGCAGCCAAGATCTCGCCAGGAGCTCTGGAAACACCATATATTTT. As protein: CASSQDLARSSGNTIYF.

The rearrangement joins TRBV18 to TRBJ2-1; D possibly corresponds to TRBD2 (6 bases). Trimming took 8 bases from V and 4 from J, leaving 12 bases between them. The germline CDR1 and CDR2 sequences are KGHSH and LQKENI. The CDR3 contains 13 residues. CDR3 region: CASGASEYNEQFF. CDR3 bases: TGTGCCAGCGGGGCTAGCGAATACAATGAGCAGTTCTTC.

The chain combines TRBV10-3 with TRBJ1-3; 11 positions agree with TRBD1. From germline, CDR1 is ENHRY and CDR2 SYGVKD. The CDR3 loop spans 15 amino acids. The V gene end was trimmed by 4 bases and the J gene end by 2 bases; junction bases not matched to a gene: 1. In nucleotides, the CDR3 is TGTGCCATCAGTGGGACAGGGGGCCCTGGAAACACCATATATTTT. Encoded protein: CAISGTGGPGNTIYF.

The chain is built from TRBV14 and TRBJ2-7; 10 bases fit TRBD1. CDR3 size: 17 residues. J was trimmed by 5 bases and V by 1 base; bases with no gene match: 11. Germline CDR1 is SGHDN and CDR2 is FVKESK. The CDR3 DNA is TGTGCCAGCAGCCAAGTTTTAGGGACAGGGGATTCCCACGAGCAGTACTTC. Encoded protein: CASSQVLGTGDSHEQYF. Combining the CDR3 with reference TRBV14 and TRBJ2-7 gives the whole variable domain EAGVTQFPSHSVIEKGQTVTLRCDPISGHDNLYWYRRVMGKEIKFLLHFVKESKQDESGMPNNRFLAERTGGTYSTLKVQPAELEDSGVYFCASSQVLGTGDSHEQYFGPGTRLTVT.

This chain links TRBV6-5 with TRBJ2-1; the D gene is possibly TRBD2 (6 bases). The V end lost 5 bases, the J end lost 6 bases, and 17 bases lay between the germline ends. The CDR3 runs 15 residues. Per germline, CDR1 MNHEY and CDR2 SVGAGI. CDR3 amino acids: CASSGPWAGSNEQFF. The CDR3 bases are TGTGCCAGCAGTGGACCCTGGGCGGGAAGCAATGAGCAGTTCTTC.

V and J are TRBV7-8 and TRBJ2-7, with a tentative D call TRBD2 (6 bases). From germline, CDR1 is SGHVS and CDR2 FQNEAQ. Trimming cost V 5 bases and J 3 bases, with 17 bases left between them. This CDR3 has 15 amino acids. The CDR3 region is CASSPVGGVDYEQYF. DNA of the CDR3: TGTGCCAGCAGCCCCGTGGGGGGAGTGGACTACGAGCAGTACTTC.

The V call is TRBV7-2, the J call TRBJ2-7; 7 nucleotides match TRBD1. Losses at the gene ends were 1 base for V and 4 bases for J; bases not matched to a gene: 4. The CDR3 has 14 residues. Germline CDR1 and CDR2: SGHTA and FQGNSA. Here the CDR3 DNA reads TGTGCCAGCAGCTTAGGACAGGGAGCATACGAGCAGTACTTC. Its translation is CASSLGQGAYEQYF. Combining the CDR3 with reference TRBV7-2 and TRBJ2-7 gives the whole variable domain GAGVSQSPSNKVTEKGKDVELRCDPISGHTALYWYRQSLGQGLEFLIYFQGNSAPDKSGLPSDRFSAERTGGSVSTLTIQRTQQEDSAVYLCASSLGQGAYEQYFGPGTRLTVT.

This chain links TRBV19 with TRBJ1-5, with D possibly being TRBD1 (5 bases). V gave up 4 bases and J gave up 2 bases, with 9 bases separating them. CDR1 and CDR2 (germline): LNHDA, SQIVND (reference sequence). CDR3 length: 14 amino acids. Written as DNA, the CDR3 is TGTGCCAGTAGTAACCAGGGCGGCAATCAGCCCCAGCATTTT. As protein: CASSNQGGNQPQHF.

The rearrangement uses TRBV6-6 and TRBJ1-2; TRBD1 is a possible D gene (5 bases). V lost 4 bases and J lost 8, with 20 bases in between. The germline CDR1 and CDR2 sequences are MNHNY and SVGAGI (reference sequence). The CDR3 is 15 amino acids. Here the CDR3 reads CASSLSRELVVGYTF. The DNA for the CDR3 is TGTGCCAGCAGTTTAAGCAGGGAGTTAGTCGTCGGCTACACCTTC.

The CDR3, as DNA: TGTGCCAGCAGCTATCACCTCACCTACGAGCAGTACTTC. Protein sequence: CASSYHLTYEQYF. This chain uses TRBV7-8 with TRBJ2-7; D remains ambiguous. Trimming pared 4 bases from V and 2 bases from J, leaving 9 bases between. The CDR3 runs 13 residues. Germline values: CDR1 SGHVS, CDR2 FQNEAQ.

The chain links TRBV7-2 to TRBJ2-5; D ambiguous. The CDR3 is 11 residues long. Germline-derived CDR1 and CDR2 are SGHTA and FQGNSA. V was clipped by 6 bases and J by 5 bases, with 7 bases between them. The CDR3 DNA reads TGTGCCAGCAGTGCTATGGAGACCCAGTACTTC. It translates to CASSAMETQYF.

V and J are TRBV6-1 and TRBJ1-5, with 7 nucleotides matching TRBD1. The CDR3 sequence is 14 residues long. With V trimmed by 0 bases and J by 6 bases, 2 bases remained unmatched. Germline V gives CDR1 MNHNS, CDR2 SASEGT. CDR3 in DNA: TGTGCCAGCAGTGAAGCAGGGGGCGGTCAGCCCCAGCATTTT. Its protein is CASSEAGGGQPQHF.

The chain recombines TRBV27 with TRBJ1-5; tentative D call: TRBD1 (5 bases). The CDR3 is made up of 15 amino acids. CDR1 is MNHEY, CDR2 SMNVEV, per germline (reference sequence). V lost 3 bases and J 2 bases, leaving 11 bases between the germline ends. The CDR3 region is CASSLGTSGNQPQHF. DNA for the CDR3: TGTGCCAGCAGTTTGGGGACGAGCGGCAATCAGCCCCAGCATTTT.

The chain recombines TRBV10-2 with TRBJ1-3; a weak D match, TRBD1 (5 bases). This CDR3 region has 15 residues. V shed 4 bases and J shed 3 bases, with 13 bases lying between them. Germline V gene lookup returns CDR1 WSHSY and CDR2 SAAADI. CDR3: CASSVGGSGGNTIYF. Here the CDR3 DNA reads TGCGCCAGCAGTGTGGGGGGATCGGGTGGAAACACCATATATTTT.

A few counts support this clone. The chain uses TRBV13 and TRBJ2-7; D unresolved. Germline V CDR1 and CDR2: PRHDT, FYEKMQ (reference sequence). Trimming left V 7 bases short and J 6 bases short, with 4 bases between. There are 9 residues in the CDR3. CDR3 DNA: TGTGCCAGCAAACGCGAGCAGTACTTC. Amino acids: CASKREQYF.

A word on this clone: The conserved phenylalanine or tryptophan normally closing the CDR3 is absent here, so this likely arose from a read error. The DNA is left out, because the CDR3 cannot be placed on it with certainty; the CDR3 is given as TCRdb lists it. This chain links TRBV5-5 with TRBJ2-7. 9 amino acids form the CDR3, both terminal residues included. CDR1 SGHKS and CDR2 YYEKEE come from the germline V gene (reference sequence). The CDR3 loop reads CAAGRYVGS.

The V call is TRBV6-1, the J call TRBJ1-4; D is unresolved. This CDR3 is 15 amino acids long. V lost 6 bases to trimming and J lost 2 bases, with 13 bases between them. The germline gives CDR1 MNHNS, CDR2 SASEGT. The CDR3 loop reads CASSPRDATNEKLFF. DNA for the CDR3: TGTGCCAGCAGCCCAAGGGATGCCACTAATGAAAAACTGTTTTTT.

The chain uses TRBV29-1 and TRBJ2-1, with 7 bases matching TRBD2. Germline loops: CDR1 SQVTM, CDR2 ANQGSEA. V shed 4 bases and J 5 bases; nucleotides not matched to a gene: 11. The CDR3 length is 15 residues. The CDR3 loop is CSVVFGLAVNNEQFF. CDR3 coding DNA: TGCAGCGTTGTGTTTGGGCTAGCGGTTAACAATGAGCAGTTCTTC.

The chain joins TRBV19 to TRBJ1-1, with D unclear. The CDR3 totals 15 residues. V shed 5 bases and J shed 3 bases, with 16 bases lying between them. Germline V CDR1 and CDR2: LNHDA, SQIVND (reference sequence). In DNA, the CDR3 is TGTGCCAGTAGTGAGTGGGCTGGGCGGGACACTGAAGCTTTCTTT. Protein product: CASSEWAGRDTEAFF.

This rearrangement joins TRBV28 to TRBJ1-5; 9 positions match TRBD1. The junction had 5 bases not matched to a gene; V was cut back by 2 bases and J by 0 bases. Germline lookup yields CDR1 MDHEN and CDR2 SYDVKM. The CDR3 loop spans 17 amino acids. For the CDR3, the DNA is TGTGCCAGCAGTTTAACAGGGGGCGGTTATAGCAATCAGCCCCAGCATTTT. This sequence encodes CASSLTGGGYSNQPQHF.

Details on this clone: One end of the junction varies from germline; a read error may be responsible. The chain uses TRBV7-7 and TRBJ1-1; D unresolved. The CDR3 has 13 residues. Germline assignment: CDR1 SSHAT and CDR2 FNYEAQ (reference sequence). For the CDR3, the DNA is TGTGCTAGCAGCCCGCACGAGGGCACTGAAGCTTTCTTT. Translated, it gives CASSPHEGTEAFF.